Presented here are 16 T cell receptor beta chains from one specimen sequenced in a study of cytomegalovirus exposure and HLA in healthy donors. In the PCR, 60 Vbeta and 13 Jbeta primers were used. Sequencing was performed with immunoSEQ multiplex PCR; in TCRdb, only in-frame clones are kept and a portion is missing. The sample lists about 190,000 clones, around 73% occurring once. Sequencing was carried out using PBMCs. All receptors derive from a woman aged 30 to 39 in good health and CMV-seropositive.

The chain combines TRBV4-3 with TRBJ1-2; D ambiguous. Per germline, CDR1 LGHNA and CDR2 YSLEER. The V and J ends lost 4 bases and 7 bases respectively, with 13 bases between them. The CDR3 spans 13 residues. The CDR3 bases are TGCGCCAGCAGCCCCGGAGAGGGTGGTGGCTACACCTTC. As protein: CASSPGEGGGYTF.

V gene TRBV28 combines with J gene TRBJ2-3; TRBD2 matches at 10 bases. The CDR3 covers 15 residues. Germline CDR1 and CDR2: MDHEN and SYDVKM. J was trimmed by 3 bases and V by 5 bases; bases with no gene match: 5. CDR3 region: CASSPSGSYTDTQYF. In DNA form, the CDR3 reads TGTGCCAGCAGTCCTAGCGGGAGTTATACAGATACGCAGTATTTT.

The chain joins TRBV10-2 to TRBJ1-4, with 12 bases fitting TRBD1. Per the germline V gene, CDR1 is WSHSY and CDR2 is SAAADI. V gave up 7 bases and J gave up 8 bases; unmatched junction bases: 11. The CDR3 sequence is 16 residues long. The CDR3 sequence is CASTPGTGGLGEKLFF. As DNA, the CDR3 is TGCGCCAGCACCCCCGGGACAGGGGGCTTAGGAGAAAAACTGTTTTTT.

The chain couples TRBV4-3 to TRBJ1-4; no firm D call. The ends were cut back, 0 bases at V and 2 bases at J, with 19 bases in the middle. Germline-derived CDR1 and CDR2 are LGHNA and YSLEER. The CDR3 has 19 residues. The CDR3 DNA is TGCGCCAGCAGCCAAGATTTGGCAGGAAGGTGGCCGACTAATGAAAAACTGTTTTTT. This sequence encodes CASSQDLAGRWPTNEKLFF.

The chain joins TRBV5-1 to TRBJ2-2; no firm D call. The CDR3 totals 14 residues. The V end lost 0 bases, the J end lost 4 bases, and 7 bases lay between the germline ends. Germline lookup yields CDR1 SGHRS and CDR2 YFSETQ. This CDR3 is CASSLAVSTGELFF. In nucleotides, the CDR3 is TGCGCCAGCAGCTTGGCCGTTTCCACCGGGGAGCTGTTTTTT.

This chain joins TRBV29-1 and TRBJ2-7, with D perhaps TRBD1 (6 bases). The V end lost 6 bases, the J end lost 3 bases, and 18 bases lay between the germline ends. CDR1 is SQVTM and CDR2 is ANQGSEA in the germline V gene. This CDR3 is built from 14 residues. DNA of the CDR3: TGCAGCGTCCAAAGGTCCAGGGGCGGCTACGAGCAGTACTTC. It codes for CSVQRSRGGYEQYF.

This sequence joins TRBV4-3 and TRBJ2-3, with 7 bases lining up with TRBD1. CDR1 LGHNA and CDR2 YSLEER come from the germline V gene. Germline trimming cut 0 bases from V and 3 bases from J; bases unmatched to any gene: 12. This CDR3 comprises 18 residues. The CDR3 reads CASSQDAPGQRLTDTQYF. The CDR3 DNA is TGCGCCAGCAGCCAAGACGCCCCGGGACAGCGGTTAACAGATACGCAGTATTTT.

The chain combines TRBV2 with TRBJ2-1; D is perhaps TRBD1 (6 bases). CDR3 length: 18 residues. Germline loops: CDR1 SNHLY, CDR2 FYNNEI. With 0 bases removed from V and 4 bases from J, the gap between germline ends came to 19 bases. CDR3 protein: CASSEALPTGYRYNEQFF. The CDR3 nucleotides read TGTGCCAGCAGTGAAGCGCTTCCTACAGGGTACAGGTACAATGAGCAGTTCTTC.

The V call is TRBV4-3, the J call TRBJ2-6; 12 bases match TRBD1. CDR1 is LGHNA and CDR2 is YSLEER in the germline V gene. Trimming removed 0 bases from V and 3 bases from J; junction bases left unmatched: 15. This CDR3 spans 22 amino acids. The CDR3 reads CASSQEAFTPGQGANGANVLTF. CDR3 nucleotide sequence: TGCGCCAGCAGCCAAGAGGCCTTCACTCCGGGACAGGGGGCGAATGGGGCCAACGTCCTGACTTTC.

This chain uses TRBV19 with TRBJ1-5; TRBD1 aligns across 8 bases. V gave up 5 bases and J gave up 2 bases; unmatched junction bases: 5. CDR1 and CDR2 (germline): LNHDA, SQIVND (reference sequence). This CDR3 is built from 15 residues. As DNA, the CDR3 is TGTGCCAGTAGTTCACACAGGGGGGGCAATCAGCCCCAGCATTTT. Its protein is CASSSHRGGNQPQHF.

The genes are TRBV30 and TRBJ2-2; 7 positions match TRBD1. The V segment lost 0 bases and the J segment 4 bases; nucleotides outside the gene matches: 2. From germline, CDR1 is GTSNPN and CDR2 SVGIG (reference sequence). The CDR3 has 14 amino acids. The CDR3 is CAWSVDRATGELFF. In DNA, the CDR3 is TGTGCCTGGAGTGTAGACAGGGCCACCGGGGAGCTGTTTTTT.

CDR3 sequence reads: CASSAPGASGREAQYF. DNA for the CDR3: TGTGCCAGCAGCGCTCCCGGGGCTAGCGGGAGGGAGGCGCAGTATTTT. V usage is TRBV9 and J usage is TRBJ2-3; 12 nucleotides agree with TRBD2. Per the germline V gene, CDR1 is SGDLS and CDR2 is YYNGEE. Germline trimming cut 3 bases from V and 10 bases from J; bases unmatched to any gene: 12. The CDR3 has 16 amino acids.

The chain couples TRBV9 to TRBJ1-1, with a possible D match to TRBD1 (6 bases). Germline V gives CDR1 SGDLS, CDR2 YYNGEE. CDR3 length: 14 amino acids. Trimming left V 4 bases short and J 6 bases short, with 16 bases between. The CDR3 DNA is TGTGCCAGCAGCCTAGGGACATCGGTTTCTGAAGCTTTCTTT. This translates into CASSLGTSVSEAFF.

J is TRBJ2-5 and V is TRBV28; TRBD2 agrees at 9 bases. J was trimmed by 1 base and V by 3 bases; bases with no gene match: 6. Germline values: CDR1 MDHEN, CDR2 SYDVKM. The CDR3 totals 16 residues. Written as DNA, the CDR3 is TGTGCCAGCAGTTTTGGGGGACTAGCTTTCCAAGAGACCCAGTACTTC. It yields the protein CASSFGGLAFQETQYF.

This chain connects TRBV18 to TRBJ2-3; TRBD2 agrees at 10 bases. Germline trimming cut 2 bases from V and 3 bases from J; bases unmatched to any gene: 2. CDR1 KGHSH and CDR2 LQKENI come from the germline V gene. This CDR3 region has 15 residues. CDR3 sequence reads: CASSPELAGTDTQYF. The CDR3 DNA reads TGTGCCAGCTCACCAGAACTAGCGGGAACAGATACGCAGTATTTT.

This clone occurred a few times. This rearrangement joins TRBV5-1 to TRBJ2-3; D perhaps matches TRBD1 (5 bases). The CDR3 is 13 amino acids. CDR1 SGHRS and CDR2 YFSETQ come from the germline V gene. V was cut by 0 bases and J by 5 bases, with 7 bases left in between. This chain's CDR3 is CASSLEGEDTQYF. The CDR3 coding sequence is TGCGCCAGCAGCTTGGAAGGGGAAGATACGCAGTATTTT.